This T cell receptor beta chain was sequenced during a study of human T cells and chemical hapten exposure. Across the whole study: Recorded diagnoses among the mostly female patients were alopecia areata, totalis or universalis.

TCRdb itself ran the RACE reads through MiXCR, one entry per CDR3 protein. The table lists roughly 260,000 distinct CDR3 sequences, more than 6.5% of them singletons. Whole-study findings and limits: With DPC sensitization, TCRs exceeding 1 in 1000 frequency showed no change.

Time point denoted: pre-sensitization, week 0. Treatment indicated: therapeutic diphenylcyclopropenone sensitization with weekly scalp DPC. The template was total RNA from unfractionated whole blood. As for this clonotype: Antigen unknown.

Trimming stripped 1 base from V and 8 bases from J, with 13 bases between. This CDR3 spans 14 amino acids. Germline V lookup: CDR1 KGHDR, CDR2 SFDVKD. This chain connects TRBV24-1 to TRBJ1-2; D unclear. This sample comprised whole blood, obtained in connection with sensitization to the hapten diphenylcyclopropenone (DPC). This sequence originates from a woman in her thirties or forties with alopecia areata. Some clones in this sample may be carry-over from other donors' samples. DNA of the CDR3: TGTGCCACCAGTGATTTCGTTAGCCGGCCAGGCTACACCTTC. This codes for CATSDFVSRPGYTF.